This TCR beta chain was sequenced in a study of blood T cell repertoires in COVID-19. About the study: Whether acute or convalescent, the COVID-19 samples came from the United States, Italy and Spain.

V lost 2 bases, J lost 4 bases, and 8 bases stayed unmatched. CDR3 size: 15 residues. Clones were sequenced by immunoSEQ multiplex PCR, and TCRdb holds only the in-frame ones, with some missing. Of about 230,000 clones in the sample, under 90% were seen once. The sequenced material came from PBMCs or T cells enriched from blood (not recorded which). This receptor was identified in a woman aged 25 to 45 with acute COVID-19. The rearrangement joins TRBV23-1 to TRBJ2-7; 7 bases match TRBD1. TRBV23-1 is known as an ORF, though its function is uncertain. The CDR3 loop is CASSQRTGKGYEQYF. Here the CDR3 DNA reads TGCGCCAGCAGTCAAAGGACAGGAAAAGGTTACGAGCAGTACTTC.